The next 12 T cell receptor beta chains were all read from a single sample in a study of T-cell reconstitution after alpha-beta-depleted transplantation in children. TCRbeta library preparation incorporated unique molecular identifiers. TCRdb reprocessed the PCR reads via MiXCR and lists one record per CDR3 protein. Found here are over 200,000 distinct CDR3 sequences, around 9.6% of them singletons; the top ten hold 5.5% to 8%. Sequencing was performed on PBMCs from the stem cell graft donor, taken from the stem cell graft. These receptors originate from a human donor who donated a stem cell graft to a child with acute lymphoblastic leukemia.

This chain links TRBV6-1 with TRBJ2-1; TRBD1 matches at 12 bases. V was clipped by 3 bases and J by 7 bases; unmatched bases: 4. From germline, CDR1 is MNHNS and CDR2 SASEGT. This CDR3 region has 15 residues. The DNA for the CDR3 is TGTGCCAGCAGTGAGGGACAGGGGGCTTGGAATGAGCAGTTCTTC. Its translation: CASSEGQGAWNEQFF.

The sample holds many counts of this clonotype. The chain joins TRBV4-3 to TRBJ1-5; 9 bases fit TRBD1. The CDR3 is 17 amino acids. CDR1 is LGHNA and CDR2 is YSLEER in the germline V gene. Trimming at V came to 0 bases and at J to 5 bases, leaving 8 bases not matched to a gene. Here the CDR3 reads CASSQDSDRGTYQPQHF. CDR3 bases: TGCGCCAGCAGCCAAGATTCGGACAGGGGAACGTATCAGCCCCAGCATTTT.

The chain is built from TRBV24-1 and TRBJ2-3; maybe TRBD1 (6 bases). From germline, CDR1 is KGHDR and CDR2 SFDVKD. Trimming pared 3 bases from V and 0 bases from J, leaving 24 bases between. The CDR3 sequence is 20 residues long. The CDR3 nucleotides are TGTGCCACCAGTGATGTTCAAGGAAGGGGTCGGGGACAAAGCACAGATACGCAGTATTTT. Translating gives CATSDVQGRGRGQSTDTQYF.

This sequence joins TRBV7-9 and TRBJ2-2; D may be TRBD1 or TRBD2 (5 bases each). This CDR3 is 16 amino acids long. CDR1 is SEHNR, CDR2 FQNEAQ, per germline (reference sequence). V lost 5 bases and J 3 bases, leaving 16 bases between the germline ends. The CDR3 reads CASSHGAGAYTGELFF. CDR3 bases: TGTGCCAGCAGCCACGGGGCAGGAGCTTACACCGGGGAGCTGTTTTTT.

This clonotype was seen a few times. The CDR3, as DNA: TGTGCCAGCAGTTACTGGCAAGGGCGGCTGAACAATGAGCAGTTCTTC. Translated, it gives CASSYWQGRLNNEQFF. The chain links TRBV6-5 to TRBJ2-1; D ambiguous. This CDR3 is 16 amino acids long. Trimming removed 1 base at V and 5 bases at J, with 15 bases between. Germline V gives CDR1 MNHEY, CDR2 SVGAGI.

This clonotype has a handful of counts. This rearrangement joins TRBV9 to TRBJ2-2, with no clear D. The germline V gene encodes CDR1 SGDLS and CDR2 YYNGEE. Trimming removed 6 bases at V and 4 bases at J, with 10 bases between. This CDR3 has 13 amino acids. The CDR3 DNA sequence: TGTGCCAGCACCCTCACCGCCACCGGGGAGCTGTTTTTT. This translates into CASTLTATGELFF.

This clonotype showed up just a few times. The chain combines TRBV3-1 with TRBJ2-3, with D tentatively TRBD1 (5 bases). The V and J ends lost 2 bases and 0 bases respectively, with 9 bases between them. The germline V gene encodes CDR1 LGHDT and CDR2 YNNKEL (reference sequence). CDR3 length: 15 residues. CDR3 loop: CASSQYRSSTDTQYF. CDR3 bases: TGTGCCAGCAGCCAATACAGGTCCAGCACAGATACGCAGTATTTT.

This clonotype was seen at least ten times. The V call is TRBV6-1, the J call TRBJ2-1; no reliable D call. The CDR3 has 14 residues. Trimming took off 4 bases at V and 7 bases at J, with 14 bases between the two ends. Germline-derived CDR1 and CDR2 are MNHNS and SASEGT. The CDR3 loop is CASSADGAVNEQFF. The DNA of the CDR3 is TGTGCCAGCAGTGCGGACGGAGCTGTAAATGAGCAGTTCTTC.

This chain links TRBV11-2 with TRBJ2-7; D might be TRBD1 (6 bases). Trimming removed 4 bases at V and 4 bases at J, with 14 bases between. Germline-derived CDR1 and CDR2 are SGHAT and FQNNGV. CDR3 length: 14 amino acids. Here the CDR3 DNA reads TGTGCCAGCAGCTCCTGGGGGCGAGGGTACGAGCAGTACTTC. Protein: CASSSWGRGYEQYF.

This clonotype has more than one count but fewer than ten. The chain uses TRBV7-9 and TRBJ2-1; D is possibly TRBD2 (5 bases). V lost 5 bases and J lost 5, with 13 bases in between. Germline loops: CDR1 SEHNR, CDR2 FQNEAQ (reference sequence). The CDR3 length is 14 residues. In DNA, the CDR3 is TGTGCCAGCAGCGGCAGGCGGGCCGACAATGAGCAGTTCTTC. This sequence encodes CASSGRRADNEQFF.

This clonotype showed up just a few times. The chain couples TRBV10-3 to TRBJ1-1; D is perhaps TRBD1 (5 bases). Germline V gives CDR1 ENHRY, CDR2 SYGVKD. Trimming pared 4 bases from V and 5 bases from J, leaving 11 bases between. The CDR3 has 13 residues. CDR3: CAISVQGGTEAFF. As DNA, the CDR3 is TGTGCCATCAGTGTTCAGGGTGGTACTGAAGCTTTCTTT.

The V gene is TRBV11-2, the J gene TRBJ2-1, with D hard to call. Germline values: CDR1 SGHAT, CDR2 FQNNGV. The V end was cut by 0 bases, the J end by 2 bases, with 8 bases between. The CDR3 is 15 residues long. For the CDR3, the DNA is TGTGCCAGCAGCTTAGAGGGCACCACCTACAATGAGCAGTTCTTC. This codes for CASSLEGTTYNEQFF.